These 24 T cell receptor beta chains came from one sample sequenced in a study of OX40 agonist ivuxolimab in advanced cancers. Profiled with immunoSEQ multiplex PCR; TCRdb holds only in-frame clones, not every one. The top ten clones hold roughly an eighth of a sample with 50,000 to 70,000 clones, 85% to 90% of them seen once. The sample consisted of CD4+ or CD8+ T cells sorted from blood, taken in a trial of the OX40 agonist ivuxolimab. The receptors stem from an adult with an advanced solid tumor such as melanoma, head and neck, liver or kidney cancer.

This chain joins TRBV7-9 and TRBJ2-1, with 9 bases fitting TRBD1. Germline-derived CDR1 and CDR2 are SEHNR and FQNEAQ (reference sequence). This CDR3 is 17 amino acids long. The V gene end was trimmed by 6 bases and the J gene end by 9 bases; junction bases not matched to a gene: 18. The CDR3: CASRHPPGQGLWAEQFF. DNA of the CDR3: TGTGCCAGCAGACACCCACCGGGACAGGGATTATGGGCTGAGCAGTTCTTC.

V and J are TRBV5-1 and TRBJ2-3; D remains ambiguous. Germline V gene data show CDR1 as SGHRS and CDR2 as YFSETQ. Deletions cut 0 bases from V and 0 bases from J, with 8 bases between. The CDR3 length is 15 residues. The CDR3 DNA is TGCGCCAGCAGCTTGGGCCCCAGAAGCACAGATACGCAGTATTTT. The encoded protein is CASSLGPRSTDTQYF.

This chain joins TRBV27 and TRBJ2-7; D gene unclear. This CDR3 comprises 12 residues. Germline V CDR1 and CDR2: MNHEY, SMNVEV (reference sequence). V was cut by 2 bases and J by 2 bases, with 4 bases left in between. The CDR3 is CASSLNAYEQYF. The CDR3 DNA follows: TGTGCCAGCAGTTTAAATGCCTACGAGCAGTACTTC.

This sequence joins TRBV15 and TRBJ2-7; 8 positions match TRBD1. V trimming: 4 bases; J trimming: 12 bases; junction bases outside the gene matches: 11. Germline V gene lookup returns CDR1 LNHNV and CDR2 YYDKDF (reference sequence). CDR3 size: 13 residues. DNA for the CDR3: TGTGCCACCAGCACCCCGGACAGGGAGGTTCGGTACTTC. Translation: CATSTPDREVRYF.

V gene TRBV19 combines with J gene TRBJ2-1, with 9 bases matching TRBD2. CDR3 length: 14 residues. The J segment lost 2 bases and the V segment lost 11 bases, leaving 7 bases of the junction unmatched. The germline CDR1 and CDR2 sequences are LNHDA and SQIVND (reference sequence). The chain's CDR3 is CAGSAGGAYNEQFF. The DNA for the CDR3 is TGTGCCGGCTCCGCGGGGGGGGCCTACAATGAGCAGTTCTTC.

The chain is built from TRBV7-9 and TRBJ2-1; possible D gene TRBD2, 6 bases. The V end lost 1 base, the J end lost 9 bases, and 10 bases lay between the germline ends. The CDR3 loop spans 13 amino acids. The V gene's germline CDR1 is SEHNR and CDR2 FQNEAQ (reference sequence). The CDR3 is CASSLGRSGEQFF. The CDR3 DNA reads as TGTGCCAGCAGCTTAGGACGTAGCGGTGAGCAGTTCTTC.

V is TRBV19 and J is TRBJ2-3; maybe TRBD1 (5 bases). The CDR3 has 15 amino acids. Trimming took 3 bases from V and 2 from J, leaving 12 bases between them. CDR1 is LNHDA and CDR2 is SQIVND in the germline V gene (reference sequence). This CDR3 is CASSIPARDTDTQYF. The CDR3 bases are TGTGCCAGTAGTATCCCCGCCAGGGACACAGATACGCAGTATTTT.

The V gene is TRBV6-5, the J gene TRBJ1-4; 9 nucleotides line up with TRBD1. CDR3 size: 13 residues. Germline-derived CDR1 and CDR2 are MNHEY and SVGAGI. With 6 bases clipped from V and 6 bases from J, the junction kept 2 bases outside the gene matches. CDR3 nucleotides: TGTGCCAGCAGACAGGGGGCGGATGAAAAACTGTTTTTT. Amino acids: CASRQGADEKLFF.

The V gene is TRBV14, the J gene TRBJ1-2, with 8 bases matching TRBD1. The germline CDR1 and CDR2 sequences are SGHDN and FVKESK. V lost 2 bases, J lost 0 bases, and 11 bases stayed unmatched. This CDR3 comprises 18 residues. This chain's CDR3 is CASSQTPPGGLTNYGYTF. CDR3 coding DNA: TGTGCCAGCAGCCAAACTCCTCCAGGGGGCCTTACTAACTATGGCTACACCTTC.

This clone was found once. CDR3 bases: TGTGCCAGCAGCCCCCGCCTGGGCGGGGGAAGAAGCACAGATACGCAGTATTTT. It is translated as CASSPRLGGGRSTDTQYF. This rearrangement joins TRBV7-2 to TRBJ2-3, with 7 bases matching TRBD2. The germline gives CDR1 SGHTA, CDR2 FQGNSA. The CDR3 runs to 18 residues. The trim removed 5 bases at V and 0 bases at J, leaving 14 bases unmatched. Filled out from reference TRBV7-2 and TRBJ2-3, the complete variable domain reads GAGVSQSPSNKVTEKGKDVELRCDPISGHTALYWYRQSLGQGLEFLIYFQGNSAPDKSGLPSDRFSAERTGGSVSTLTIQRTQQEDSAVYLCASSPRLGGGRSTDTQYFGPGTRLTVL.

This chain uses TRBV19 with TRBJ2-3, with TRBD2 matching 8 bases. V shed 5 bases and J 5 bases; nucleotides not matched to a gene: 3. Per the germline V gene, CDR1 is LNHDA and CDR2 is SQIVND (reference sequence). The CDR3 loop spans 13 amino acids. The CDR3 here is CASSFLAGDTQYF. CDR3 bases: TGTGCCAGTAGTTTCCTAGCGGGAGATACGCAGTATTTT.

The V call is TRBV7-9, the J call TRBJ2-3; D is perhaps TRBD1 or TRBD2 (6 bases each). V was cut by 5 bases and J by 0 bases, with 15 bases left in between. The germline CDR1 and CDR2 sequences are SEHNR and FQNEAQ (reference sequence). The CDR3 consists of 16 residues. As DNA, the CDR3 is TGTGCCAGCAGCCCAGAAGGGGGGTCCAGCACAGATACGCAGTATTTT. Amino acid sequence: CASSPEGGSSTDTQYF. Using reference TRBV7-9 and TRBJ2-3 for the parts outside the CDR3, the full variable domain is DTGVSQNPRHKITKRGQNVTFRCDPISEHNRLYWYRQTLGQGPEFLTYFQNEAQLEKSRLLSDRFSAERPKGSFSTLEIQRTEQGDSAMYLCASSPEGGSSTDTQYFGPGTRLTVL.

V is TRBV14 and J is TRBJ2-3; a possible D gene is TRBD2 (6 bases). The CDR3 has 13 residues. Trimming left V 1 base short and J 6 bases short, with 8 bases between. In germline, CDR1 is SGHDN, CDR2 FVKESK. The CDR3 DNA reads TGTGCCAGCAGCCAAGCGGGAGCCGATACGCAGTATTTT. Protein: CASSQAGADTQYF.

The rearrangement uses TRBV19 and TRBJ1-5; tentatively, D is TRBD1 (6 bases). Germline V CDR1 and CDR2: LNHDA, SQIVND (reference sequence). V was cut by 3 bases and J by 3 bases, with 12 bases left in between. This CDR3 contains 15 residues. CDR3 DNA: TGTGCCAGTAGTATTGACAGGTTTACCAATCAGCCCCAGCATTTT. Residues: CASSIDRFTNQPQHF.

The V and J genes are TRBV13 and TRBJ2-7, with 9 positions matching TRBD2. The V gene's germline CDR1 is PRHDT and CDR2 FYEKMQ (reference sequence). CDR3 length: 16 amino acids. V shed 0 bases and J 6 bases; nucleotides not matched to a gene: 9. The CDR3 nucleotides read TGTGCCAGCAGCTTAGGCCTAGCGGGAAGTCTCGGCGAGCAGTACTTC. Translated: CASSLGLAGSLGEQYF.

This chain uses TRBV10-3 with TRBJ1-1, with D possibly being TRBD1 (5 bases). The CDR3 extends over 12 amino acids. Trimming removed 5 bases from V and 1 base from J, with 5 bases in between. Germline V lookup: CDR1 ENHRY, CDR2 SYGVKD. The CDR3 nucleotides are TGTGCCATCAGTCAGGGGAACACTGAAGCTTTCTTT. Protein sequence: CAISQGNTEAFF.

The rearrangement uses TRBV29-1 and TRBJ2-7; TRBD1 is a possible D gene (6 bases). The CDR3 contains 13 residues. With 4 bases removed from V and 3 bases from J, the gap between germline ends came to 13 bases. Germline CDR1 SQVTM, CDR2 ANQGSEA. The CDR3 is CSVGGQGDYEQYF. CDR3 DNA: TGCAGCGTTGGGGGGCAGGGCGACTACGAGCAGTACTTC.

J is TRBJ1-5 and V is TRBV6-6, with D possibly being TRBD1 (6 bases). The CDR3 spans 16 residues. The germline CDR1 and CDR2 sequences are MNHNY and SVGAGI (reference sequence). V lost 5 bases, J lost 0 bases, and 14 bases lay in between. Here the CDR3 reads CASSIQGTYSNQPQHF. The CDR3 DNA reads TGTGCCAGCAGTATACAGGGAACCTATAGCAATCAGCCCCAGCATTTT.

This rearrangement joins TRBV27 to TRBJ2-7; D is possibly TRBD1 or TRBD2 (6 bases each). Germline values: CDR1 MNHEY, CDR2 SMNVEV (reference sequence). The CDR3 is made up of 13 amino acids. Written as DNA, the CDR3 is TGTGTTTCGGCATGGGGGGCAGCCTACGAGCAGTACTTC. Its translation is CVSAWGAAYEQYF.

The chain couples TRBV27 to TRBJ2-7; D may be TRBD1 (5 bases). This CDR3 has 11 residues. The V gene lost 5 bases and the J gene lost 3 bases, with 5 bases spanning the gap. The V gene's germline CDR1 is MNHEY and CDR2 SMNVEV (reference sequence). The CDR3 DNA sequence: TGTGCCAGCAGTGGACACTACGAGCAGTACTTC. Encoded protein: CASSGHYEQYF.

The CDR3: CSVRSGLSTDTQYF. CDR3 bases: TGCAGCGTTCGAAGCGGGCTGAGCACAGATACGCAGTATTTT. V and J are TRBV29-1 and TRBJ2-3; maybe TRBD2 (6 bases). CDR3 length: 14 residues. The ends were cut back, 5 bases at V and 0 bases at J, with 12 bases in the middle. Germline V gene sequence: CDR1 SQVTM, CDR2 ANQGSEA.

V and J are TRBV27 and TRBJ2-3; D not certain. V lost 4 bases and J lost 3, with 5 bases in between. The CDR3 extends over 12 amino acids. Germline CDR1 MNHEY, CDR2 SMNVEV (reference sequence). CDR3 DNA sequence: TGTGCCAGCAGTTATGGGACAGATACGCAGTATTTT. Its protein is CASSYGTDTQYF.

The chain joins TRBV27 to TRBJ2-7, with 8 bases aligning to TRBD1. CDR1 is MNHEY, CDR2 SMNVEV, per germline (reference sequence). The CDR3 is 14 residues long. V trimming: 5 bases; J trimming: 7 bases; junction bases outside the gene matches: 10. CDR3 in DNA: TGTGCCAGCAGTGACAGGGGTCCGGCGCGGGAGCAGTACTTC. Protein product: CASSDRGPAREQYF.

The J gene is TRBJ2-7, the V gene TRBV29-1, with 7 bases aligning to TRBD1. This CDR3 region has 14 residues. Germline CDR1 is SQVTM and CDR2 is ANQGSEA. V was pared by 6 bases and J by 4 bases, with 12 bases of the junction left unmatched. CDR3 DNA: TGCAGCGTAATGGACCCGGACAGGATTTACGAGCAGTACTTC. It yields the protein CSVMDPDRIYEQYF.